This entry describes one T cell receptor beta chain. Its matching antigen is unknown. The data originate from a study of cytomegalovirus exposure and HLA in healthy donors. Broader study findings: As confirmed in vitro, a few CMV-associated chains were specific for CMV antigens.

The PCR was carried out with 60 Vbeta primers and 13 Jbeta primers. Profiling relied on immunoSEQ multiplex PCR, and the TCRdb table lists in-frame clones only, not all of them. The sample has under 200,000 clones; about 62% are singletons. Sequencing was carried out using PBMCs. The TCR sequence derives from a man aged 35 to 55 in good health and CMV-seronegative.

CDR3 sequence reads: CASSSQTGNSASPLHF. The CDR3 DNA reads TGTGCCAGCAGCTCCCAGACGGGGAATTCGGCTTCACCCCTCCACTTT. This chain joins TRBV7-2 and TRBJ1-6; D unclear. Trimming took 4 bases from V and 9 from J, leaving 19 bases between them. This CDR3 has 16 amino acids. Germline CDR1 reads SGHTA; CDR2 reads FQGNSA.